This is a list of T cell receptor beta chains from one sample in a study of cytomegalovirus exposure and HLA in healthy donors. The data were produced by immunoSEQ multiplex PCR, yet TCRdb's version contains in-frame clones alone and is incomplete. The sample has approximately 130,000 clones; 87% are singletons. The sequencing input was PBMCs. The receptors were sampled from a woman aged 25 to 45 in good health and CMV-seronegative. CDR3s include the opening cysteine and the closing phenylalanine or tryptophan. D genes are given only for firm matches. A row's size may be missing; if present it is once, few, many or a size class.

>TRBJ1-3|NA|NA|TRBV2
CASWTFGGNTIYF
TGTGCCAGCTGGACATTTGGCGGAAACACCATATATTTT
>TRBJ2-7|NA|once|TRBV7-9
CASSFYNEQYF
TGTGCCAGCAGCTTTTATAACGAGCAGTACTTC
>TRBJ2-2|TRBD2|NA|TRBV7-7
CASSPGLAIGELFF
TGTGCTAGCAGCCCGGGACTAGCAATCGGGGAGCTGTTTTTT
>TRBJ2-1|NA|NA|TRBV9
CASSPSLAYNEQFF
TGTGCCAGCAGCCCCTCACTGGCCTACAATGAGCAGTTCTTC
>TRBJ1-3|NA|NA|TRBV10-3
CAISRGASSGNTIYF
TGTGCCATCAGTCGGGGGGCCTCCTCTGGAAACACCATATATTTT
>TRBJ2-7|TRBD1|NA|TRBV19
CASSVTGTSYEQYF
TGTGCCAGTAGTGTGACAGGGACCTCCTACGAGCAGTACTTC
>TRBJ2-7|NA|NA|TRBV28
CASSFLPYEQYF
TGTGCCAGCAGTTTTCTACCCTACGAGCAGTACTTC
>TRBJ2-1|NA|NA|TRBV4-1
CASSQDPQVRSYNEQFF
TGCGCCAGCAGCCAAGACCCTCAGGTTAGATCCTACAATGAGCAGTTCTTC
>TRBJ2-1|TRBD1|NA|TRBV29-1
CSAWGTGRYNEQFF
TGCAGCGCCTGGGGGACAGGGAGGTACAATGAGCAGTTCTTC
>TRBJ2-7|NA|NA|TRBV7-9
CASSLTGASYEQYF
TGTGCCAGCAGCTTGACGGGAGCCTCCTACGAGCAGTACTTC
>TRBJ2-5|TRBD2|NA|TRBV5-6
CASSFSGGARETQYF
TGTGCCAGCAGCTTTAGCGGGGGGGCACGAGAGACCCAGTACTTC
>TRBJ2-7|TRBD2|NA|TRBV10-3
CAISGLAENSSYEQYF
TGTGCCATCAGTGGGCTAGCGGAGAACAGCTCCTACGAGCAGTACTTC
>TRBJ2-1|NA|once|TRBV7-2
CASSPWTGNDNEQFF
TGTGCCAGCAGCCCATGGACTGGCAACGACAATGAGCAGTTCTTC
>TRBJ2-1|NA|NA|TRBV28
CASSWASEQFF
TGTGCCAGCAGTTGGGCGAGTGAGCAGTTCTTC
>TRBJ1-2|TRBD1|NA|TRBV10-3
CAISSQSGQGSYGYTF
TGTGCCATCAGCAGCCAGTCGGGACAGGGCAGCTATGGCTACACCTTC
>TRBJ1-5|TRBD1|NA|TRBV6-1
CASSDKQGGGNQPQHF
TGTGCCAGCAGTGATAAACAGGGGGGCGGCAATCAGCCCCAGCATTTT
>TRBJ2-6|NA|NA|TRBV9
CASSVEAGANVLTF
TGTGCCAGCAGCGTAGAAGCGGGGGCCAACGTCCTGACTTTC
>TRBJ2-3|NA|NA|TRBV7-9
CASSFTLQSTDTQYF
TGTGCCAGCAGCTTTACTCTTCAATCCACAGATACGCAGTATTTT
>TRBJ2-5|TRBD2|NA|TRBV15
CATSRAGVETQYF
TGTGCCACCAGCCGTGCGGGAGTAGAGACCCAGTACTTC
>TRBJ1-1|TRBD1|NA|TRBV2
CASTNTLTGWGTEAFF
TGTGCCAGCACTAATACACTGACAGGGTGGGGCACTGAAGCTTTCTTT
>TRBJ2-5|TRBD2|NA|TRBV7-9
CASSQGLLETQYF
TGTGCCAGCAGCCAGGGACTACTGGAGACCCAGTACTTC
>TRBJ2-2|TRBD1|few|TRBV5-5
CASSRTDRDYTGELFF
TGTGCCAGCAGCCGCACGGACAGGGATTACACCGGGGAGCTGTTTTTT
>TRBJ2-3|TRBD2|NA|TRBV7-9
CASSRGLAGSDTQYF
TGTGCCAGCAGCCGGGGACTAGCGGGGTCAGATACGCAGTATTTT
>TRBJ1-5|TRBD1|NA|TRBV9
CASSAGQGVGKQPQHF
TGTGCCAGCAGCGCAGGACAGGGTGTGGGTAAGCAGCCCCAGCATTTT
>TRBJ2-3|TRBD2|NA|TRBV7-9
CASSLQGTSYDTQYF
TGTGCCAGCAGCTTACAGGGGACTAGCTACGATACGCAGTATTTT
>TRBJ1-1|TRBD1|NA|TRBV29-1
CSVIQGPYTNTEAFF
TGCAGCGTAATACAGGGGCCCTACACGAACACTGAAGCTTTCTTT
>TRBJ1-1|NA|NA|TRBV30
CAWKRRMNTEAFF
TGTGCCTGGAAACGGAGAATGAACACTGAAGCTTTCTTT
>TRBJ2-1|TRBD2|NA|TRBV9
CASSEAGVNYNEQFF
TGTGCCAGCAGCGAAGCGGGAGTGAACTACAATGAGCAGTTCTTC
>TRBJ1-2|NA|NA|TRBV19
CASSIETGWAYGYTF
TGTGCCAGTAGTATAGAAACAGGTTGGGCCTATGGCTACACCTTC
>TRBJ2-7|NA|NA|TRBV5-1
CASSPPNGYEQYF
TGCGCCAGCAGCCCCCCGAACGGCTACGAGCAGTACTTC
>TRBJ1-5|TRBD1|NA|TRBV7-9
CASSPLTGTGPQHF
TGTGCCAGCAGCCCCTTGACAGGGACCGGGCCCCAGCATTTT
>TRBJ1-2|NA|NA|TRBV7-2
CASSLAVDRLYGYTF
TGTGCCAGCAGCTTAGCGGTCGACAGACTCTATGGCTACACCTTC
>TRBJ2-7|NA|NA|TRBV13
CASSYLPQGYEQYF
TGTGCCAGCAGCTACCTGCCTCAGGGCTACGAGCAGTACTTC
>TRBJ2-7|NA|NA|TRBV30
CASTGTYEQYF
TGTGCCAGCACAGGTACCTACGAGCAGTACTTC
>TRBJ2-7|TRBD2|few|TRBV6-6
CASSSSAGDYEQYF
TGTGCCAGCAGCTCCAGCGCGGGGGACTACGAGCAGTACTTC
>TRBJ2-1|TRBD1|NA|TRBV5-4
CASSLKLDRVNNEQFF
TGTGCCAGCAGCCTCAAACTGGACAGGGTCAACAATGAGCAGTTCTTC
>TRBJ2-5|TRBD2|NA|TRBV28
CASSFYRGGTQETQYF
TGTGCCAGCAGTTTTTATCGGGGGGGGACGCAAGAGACCCAGTACTTC
>TRBJ2-7|TRBD1|NA|TRBV10-3
CAISEAPGQSTDEQYF
TGTGCCATCAGTGAGGCCCCGGGACAGTCCACGGACGAGCAGTACTTC
>TRBJ2-2|NA|NA|TRBV11-3
CASSSAFQAAGELFF
TGTGCCAGCAGCTCCGCCTTTCAGGCTGCCGGGGAGCTGTTTTTT
>TRBJ2-7|NA|NA|TRBV20-1
CSASASYEQYF
TGCAGTGCTAGCGCGAGCTACGAGCAGTACTTC
>TRBJ1-2|TRBD1|NA|TRBV7-2
CASSLNRGYGYTF
TGTGCCAGCAGCTTAAACAGGGGGTATGGCTACACCTTC
>TRBJ2-1|NA|NA|TRBV6-5
CASSYSPNLYNEQFF
TGTGCCAGCAGTTACTCACCCAACCTATACAATGAGCAGTTCTTC
>TRBJ1-2|NA|few|TRBV10-3
CAISESSGLYYGYTF
TGTGCCATCAGTGAGTCGTCAGGTCTTTACTATGGCTACACCTTC
>TRBJ1-2|NA|once|TRBV21-1
CASRKNRLTGGVGYTF
TGTGCCAGCAGAAAAAACCGCTTGACAGGGGGCGTAGGCTACACCTTC